Below, one TCR beta chain is given with its context. Its antigen remains unknown. Just one base apart from a much larger clone, this may be a read error. After constant-region reverse-primer amplification, full-length variable regions underwent semi-nested PCR with Nested Universal Primer A. One entry per CDR3 protein, called by TCRdb with MiXCR from the 5' RACE reads. Found here are about 23,000 distinct CDR3 sequences, about 30% of them singletons; the top ten hold about 2.4%. Regarding the study as a whole: Greatest tumor Treg TCR overlap was with tumor naive CD4+ cells. Whole repertoires were not studied in the larger cohort, only one V-J beta rearrangement.

The sequencing input was tumor-infiltrating naive CD4+ T cells sorted from the breast tumor. Subset reported: naive CD4+ T cells, CD4+CD45RA+CD25-. This sequence originates from a female donor with breast cancer.

DNA of the CDR3: TGTGCCAGCAGTTACTCGCCTCAGAGCTCCTGCGAGCAGTACTTC. Its translation: CASSYSPQSSCEQYF. The chain employs TRBV6-6 and TRBJ2-7; D gene unclear. The CDR3 length is 15 residues. Germline lookup yields CDR1 MNHNY and CDR2 SVGAGI (reference sequence).